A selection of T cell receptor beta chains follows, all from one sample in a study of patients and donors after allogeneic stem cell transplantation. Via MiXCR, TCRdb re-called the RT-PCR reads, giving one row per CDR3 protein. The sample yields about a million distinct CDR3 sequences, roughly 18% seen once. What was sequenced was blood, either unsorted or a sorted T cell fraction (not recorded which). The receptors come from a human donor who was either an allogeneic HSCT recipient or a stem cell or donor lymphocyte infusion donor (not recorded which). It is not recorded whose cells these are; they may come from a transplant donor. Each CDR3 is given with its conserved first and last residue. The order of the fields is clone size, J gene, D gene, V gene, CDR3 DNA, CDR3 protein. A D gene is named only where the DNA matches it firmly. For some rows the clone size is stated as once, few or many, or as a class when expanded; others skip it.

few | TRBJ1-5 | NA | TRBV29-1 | TGCAGCGTTACCCTCCCCCCGGGTCAGCCCCAGCATTTT | CSVTLPPGQPQHF
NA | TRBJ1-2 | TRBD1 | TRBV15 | TGTGCCACCAGCAGAGATTCAGGGGGGGATGGCTACACCTTC | CATSRDSGGDGYTF
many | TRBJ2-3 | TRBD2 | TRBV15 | TGTGCCACCAGCAGAGGGACTAGCGGGGGCACAGATACGCAGTATTTT | CATSRGTSGGTDTQYF
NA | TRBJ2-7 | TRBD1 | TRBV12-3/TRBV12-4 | TGTGCCAGCAGCGGACAGGGTGGGTTCTACGAGCAGTACTTC | CASSGQGGFYEQYF
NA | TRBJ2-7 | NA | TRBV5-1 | TGCGCCAGCAGCATCGACAGTTTCTACGAGCAGTACTTC | CASSIDSFYEQYF
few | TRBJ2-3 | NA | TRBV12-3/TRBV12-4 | TGTGCCACAAAGCCAGCGGACACAGATACGCAGTATTTT | CATKPADTDTQYF
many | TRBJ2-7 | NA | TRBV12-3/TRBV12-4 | TGTGCCAGCAGTTTGTACGGCAGCTCCGAGCAGTACTTC | CASSLYGSSEQYF
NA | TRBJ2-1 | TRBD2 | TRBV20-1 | TGCAGTGGGGCGATGACTAGCGGGACGGAGTACAATGAGCAGTTCTTC | CSGAMTSGTEYNEQFF
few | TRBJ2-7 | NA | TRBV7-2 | TGTGCCAGCAGCTTAGAACTGCTCTACGAGCAGTACTTC | CASSLELLYEQYF
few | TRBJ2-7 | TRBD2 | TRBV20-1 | TGCAGTGCTATCAGCGGGGAGGAGCAGTACTTC | CSAISGEEQYF
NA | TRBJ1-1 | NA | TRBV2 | TGTGCCAGCAGGAATTCAGGGAAAGAAGCTTTCTTT | CASRNSGKEAFF
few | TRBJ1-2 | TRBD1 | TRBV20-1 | TGCAGTGCTAGAGAATGGGACAGGGACTATGGCTACACCTTC | CSAREWDRDYGYTF
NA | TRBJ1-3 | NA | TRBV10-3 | TGTGCCATCAGCTTTGGAGAAGGAAACACCATATATTTT | CAISFGEGNTIYF
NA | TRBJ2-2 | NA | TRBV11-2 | TGTGCCAGCAGCTTCGGGCAGGGGCCGAACACCGGGGAGCTGTTTTTT | CASSFGQGPNTGELFF
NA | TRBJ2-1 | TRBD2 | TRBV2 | TGTGCCGGAGGAATGGGGCTAGCGGGAGTTAATGAGCAGTTCTTC | CAGGMGLAGVNEQFF
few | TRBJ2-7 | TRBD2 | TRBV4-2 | TGTGCCAGCAGCCAAGAAGTGCAGCGGGAGACCTTTTCGTACGAGCAGTACTTC | CASSQEVQRETFSYEQYF
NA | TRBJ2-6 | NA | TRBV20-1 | TGCAGTGCTGGACGGCCCCGGGTCTCTGGGGCCAACGTCCTGACTTTC | CSAGRPRVSGANVLTF
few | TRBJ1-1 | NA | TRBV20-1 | TGCAGTGCTACGTCCCCGAGGCGGTTGAACACTGAAGCTTTCTTT | CSATSPRRLNTEAFF
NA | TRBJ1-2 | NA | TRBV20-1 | TGCAGTGCCCCCGGGACCATCTATGGCTACACCTTC | CSAPGTIYGYTF
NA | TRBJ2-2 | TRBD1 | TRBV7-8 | TGTGCCAGCAGCTTAGACTCACGCCCCGGGACAGGGGGCTCCGGGGAGCTGTTTTTT | CASSLDSRPGTGGSGELFF
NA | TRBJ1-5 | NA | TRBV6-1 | TGTGCCAGCAGCCGGGGCAGCGCCGGCAATCAGCCCCAGCATTTT | CASSRGSAGNQPQHF
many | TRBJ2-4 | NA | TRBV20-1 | TGCAGTGCTAGAGACCTACACTCGAGGGCCAAAAACATTCAGTACTTC | CSARDLHSRAKNIQYF
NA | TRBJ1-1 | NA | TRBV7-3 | TGTGCCAGCAGCTCACAGTGGGGCACTGAAGCTTTCTTT | CASSSQWGTEAFF
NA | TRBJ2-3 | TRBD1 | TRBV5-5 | TGTGCCAGCAGCGGGTGGACAGGCCTAGACACAGATACGCAGTATTTT | CASSGWTGLDTDTQYF
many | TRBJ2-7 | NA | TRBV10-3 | TGTGCCATCAGTGAGCCGAAATCGGGGTCCCAGCAGTACTTC | CAISEPKSGSQQYF
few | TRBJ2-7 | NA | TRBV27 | TGTGCCAGCAACCTCCAGAGTTCCCCCTACGAGCAGTACTTC | CASNLQSSPYEQYF
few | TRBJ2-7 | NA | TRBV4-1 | TGCGCCAGCAGCCAAGTTTTTGGGGGGGAGCAGTACTTC | CASSQVFGGEQYF
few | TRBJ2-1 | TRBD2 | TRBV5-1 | TGCGCCAGCAGCCCAGGACTAGACTCCTACAATGAGCAGTTCTTC | CASSPGLDSYNEQFF
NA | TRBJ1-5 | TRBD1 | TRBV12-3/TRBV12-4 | TGTGCCAGCAGACTAACAGGGGGGGGTCAGCCCCAGCATTTT | CASRLTGGGQPQHF
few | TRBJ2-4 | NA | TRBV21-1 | TGTGCCAGCAGCAAACCTTTCGACAGGGGGCTGAACATTCAGTACTTC | CASSKPFDRGLNIQYF
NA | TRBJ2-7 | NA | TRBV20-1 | TGCAGTGCTAGAGACGCGGCCCTAAGGACCTACGAGCAGTACTTC | CSARDAALRTYEQYF
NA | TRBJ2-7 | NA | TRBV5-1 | TGCGCCAGCAGCGCAGACTCAAATGTTCAGGAGCAGTACTTC | CASSADSNVQEQYF
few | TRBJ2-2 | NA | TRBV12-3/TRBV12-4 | TGTGCCAGCAGCCCGACAGTCAGTGAGATCGGGGAGCTGTTTTTT | CASSPTVSEIGELFF
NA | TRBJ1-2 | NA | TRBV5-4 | TGTGCCAGCAGCTTACACAAAACCGACACTAACTATGGCTACACCTTC | CASSLHKTDTNYGYTF
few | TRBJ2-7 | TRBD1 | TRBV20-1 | TGCAGTGCTTCGGGACAGAATCTCTACGAGCAGTACTTC | CSASGQNLYEQYF
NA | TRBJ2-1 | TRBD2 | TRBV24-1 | TGTGGCACCAGTGACCTTCGGACTAGCGGGCTCTACAATGAGCAGTTCTTC | CGTSDLRTSGLYNEQFF
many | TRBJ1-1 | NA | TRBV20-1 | TGCAGTGCACAAAGGGAGGACACTGAAGCTTTCTTT | CSAQREDTEAFF
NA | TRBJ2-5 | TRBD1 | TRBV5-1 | TGCGCCAGCAGCGGGCAGACAGGGGGGACCCAGTACTTC | CASSGQTGGTQYF
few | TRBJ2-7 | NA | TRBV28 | TGTGCCAGCACCGACATTGGGCTCGAGCAGTACTTC | CASTDIGLEQYF
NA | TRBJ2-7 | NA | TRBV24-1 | TGTGCCACCGATCTCGAGCAGTACTTC | CATDLEQYF
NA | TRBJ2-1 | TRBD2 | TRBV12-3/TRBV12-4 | TGTGCCAGCAGGCCCTCGGGGGGTAGCGGGAGGGGGAATGAGCAGTTCTTC | CASRPSGGSGRGNEQFF
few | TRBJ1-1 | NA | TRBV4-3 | TGCGCCAGCAGCCAAGATCTTCCGGTTATGAACACTGAAGCTTTCTTT | CASSQDLPVMNTEAFF
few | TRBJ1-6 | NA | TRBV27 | TGTGCCAGCAAGGAAGGGGGTAGGTCACCCCTCCACTTT | CASKEGGRSPLHF
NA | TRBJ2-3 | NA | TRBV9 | TGTGCCAGCAGCGTAGACCGTAGCACAGATACGCAGTATTTT | CASSVDRSTDTQYF
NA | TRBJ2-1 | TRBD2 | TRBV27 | TGTGCCAGCAGTTCCCTCGGAGCGGGGGGACGGGAAGAGCAGTTCTTC | CASSSLGAGGREEQFF
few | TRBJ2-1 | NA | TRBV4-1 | TGCGCCAGCAGCCAGGAACAGGGATTTTTGCGGTCCTACAATGAGCAGTTCTTC | CASSQEQGFLRSYNEQFF
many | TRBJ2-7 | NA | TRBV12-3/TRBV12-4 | TGTGCCAGCAGTTTGGGCTTTCCCTACGAGCAGTACTTC | CASSLGFPYEQYF